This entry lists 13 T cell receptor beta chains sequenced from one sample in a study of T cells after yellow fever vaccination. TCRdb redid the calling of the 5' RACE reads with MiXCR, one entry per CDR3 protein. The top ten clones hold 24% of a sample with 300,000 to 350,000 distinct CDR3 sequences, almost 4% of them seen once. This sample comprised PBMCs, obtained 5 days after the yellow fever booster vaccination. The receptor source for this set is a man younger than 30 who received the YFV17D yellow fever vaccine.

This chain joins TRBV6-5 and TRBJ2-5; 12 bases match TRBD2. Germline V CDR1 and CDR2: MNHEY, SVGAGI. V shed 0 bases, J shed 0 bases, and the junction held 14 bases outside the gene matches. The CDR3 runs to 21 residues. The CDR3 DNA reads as TGTGCCAGCAGTTACTCGGCTAGCGGGGGGGCACGCTACCTGTACCAAGAGACCCAGTACTTC. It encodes CASSYSASGGARYLYQETQYF.

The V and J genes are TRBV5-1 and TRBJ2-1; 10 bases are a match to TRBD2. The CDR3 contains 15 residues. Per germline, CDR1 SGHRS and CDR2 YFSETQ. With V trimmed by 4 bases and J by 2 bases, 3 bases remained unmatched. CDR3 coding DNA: TGCGCCAGCAGCCCTAGCGGGGGTCCCTACAATGAGCAGTTCTTC. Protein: CASSPSGGPYNEQFF.

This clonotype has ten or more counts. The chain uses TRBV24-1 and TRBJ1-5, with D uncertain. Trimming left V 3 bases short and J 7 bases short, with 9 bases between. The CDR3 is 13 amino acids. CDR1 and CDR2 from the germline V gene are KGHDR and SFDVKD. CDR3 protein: CATSDSRGQPQHF. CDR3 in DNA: TGTGCCACCAGTGATAGCCGTGGGCAGCCCCAGCATTTT.

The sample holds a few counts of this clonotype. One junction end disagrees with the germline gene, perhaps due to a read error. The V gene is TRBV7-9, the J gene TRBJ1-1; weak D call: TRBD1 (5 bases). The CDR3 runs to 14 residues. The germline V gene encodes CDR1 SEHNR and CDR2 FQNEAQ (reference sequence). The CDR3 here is CASSLGTTYTEAFF. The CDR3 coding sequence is TGTGCCAGCAGTTTAGGGACCACGTACACTGAAGCTTTCTTT.

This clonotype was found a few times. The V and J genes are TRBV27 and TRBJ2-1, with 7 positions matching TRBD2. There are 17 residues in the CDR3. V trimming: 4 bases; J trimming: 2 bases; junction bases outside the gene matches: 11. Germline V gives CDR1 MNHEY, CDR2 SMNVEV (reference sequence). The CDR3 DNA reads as TGTGCCAGCAGTTCCATTGGCGAGCGGGGACCCTACAATGAGCAGTTCTTC. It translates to CASSSIGERGPYNEQFF.

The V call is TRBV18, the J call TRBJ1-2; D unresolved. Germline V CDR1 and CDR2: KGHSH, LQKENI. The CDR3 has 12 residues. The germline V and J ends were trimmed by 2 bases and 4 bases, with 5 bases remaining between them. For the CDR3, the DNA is TGTGCCAGCTCACCATATGGCTATGGCTACACCTTC. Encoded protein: CASSPYGYGYTF. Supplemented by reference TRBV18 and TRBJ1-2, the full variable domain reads NAGVMQNPRHLVRRRGQEARLRCSPMKGHSHVYWYRQLPEEGLKFMVYLQKENIIDESGMPKERFSAEFPKEGPSILRIQQVVRGDSAAYFCASSPYGYGYTFGSGTRLTVV.

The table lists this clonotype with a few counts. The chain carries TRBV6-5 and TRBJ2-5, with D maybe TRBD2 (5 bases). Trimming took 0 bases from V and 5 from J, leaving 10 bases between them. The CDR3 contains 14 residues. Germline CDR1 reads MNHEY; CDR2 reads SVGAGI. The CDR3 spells CASSYSVGMETQYF. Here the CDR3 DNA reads TGTGCCAGCAGTTACTCGGTCGGGATGGAGACCCAGTACTTC.

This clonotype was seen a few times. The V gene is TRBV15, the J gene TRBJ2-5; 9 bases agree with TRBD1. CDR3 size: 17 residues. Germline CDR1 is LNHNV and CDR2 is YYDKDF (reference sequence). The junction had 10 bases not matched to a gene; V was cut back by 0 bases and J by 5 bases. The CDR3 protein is CATSRDPDRGLGETQYF. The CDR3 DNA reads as TGTGCCACCAGCAGAGACCCGGACAGGGGATTGGGGGAGACCCAGTACTTC.

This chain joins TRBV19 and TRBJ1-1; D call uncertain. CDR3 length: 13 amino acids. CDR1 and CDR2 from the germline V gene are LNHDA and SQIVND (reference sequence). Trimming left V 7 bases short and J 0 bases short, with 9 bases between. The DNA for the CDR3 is TGTGCCAGTACCTACCGACTGAACACTGAAGCTTTCTTT. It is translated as CASTYRLNTEAFF.

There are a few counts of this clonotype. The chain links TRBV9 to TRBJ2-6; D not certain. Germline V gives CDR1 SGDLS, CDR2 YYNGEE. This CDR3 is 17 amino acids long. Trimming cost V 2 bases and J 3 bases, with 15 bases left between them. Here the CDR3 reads CASSVDSPKFGANVLTF. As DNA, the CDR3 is TGTGCCAGCAGCGTCGACTCACCAAAGTTTGGGGCCAACGTCCTGACTTTC.

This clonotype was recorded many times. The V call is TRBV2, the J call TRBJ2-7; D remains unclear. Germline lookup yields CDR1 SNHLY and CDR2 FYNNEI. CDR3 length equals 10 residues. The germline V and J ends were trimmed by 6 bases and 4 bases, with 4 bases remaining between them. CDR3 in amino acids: CASRQYEQYF. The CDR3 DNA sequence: TGTGCCAGCAGGCAGTACGAGCAGTACTTC. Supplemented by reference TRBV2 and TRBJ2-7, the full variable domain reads EPEVTQTPSHQVTQMGQEVILRCVPISNHLYFYWYRQILGQKVEFLVSFYNNEISEKSEIFDDQFSVERPDGSNFTLKIRSTKLEDSAMYFCASRQYEQYFGPGTRLTVT.

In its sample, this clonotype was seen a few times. The CDR3 sequence: CASSLGGGTSYEQYF. DNA for the CDR3: TGTGCCAGCAGCTTAGGCGGGGGTACCTCCTACGAGCAGTACTTC. The V call is TRBV11-2, the J call TRBJ2-7, with 7 bases matching TRBD2. Germline-derived CDR1 and CDR2 are SGHAT and FQNNGV. The CDR3 contains 15 residues. Trimming at V came to 1 base and at J to 0 bases, leaving 3 bases not matched to a gene.

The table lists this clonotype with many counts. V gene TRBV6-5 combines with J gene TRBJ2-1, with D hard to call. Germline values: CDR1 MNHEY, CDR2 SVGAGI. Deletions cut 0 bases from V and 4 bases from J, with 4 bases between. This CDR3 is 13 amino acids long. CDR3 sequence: CASSYSVYNEQFF. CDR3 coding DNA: TGTGCCAGCAGTTACTCTGTATACAATGAGCAGTTCTTC.